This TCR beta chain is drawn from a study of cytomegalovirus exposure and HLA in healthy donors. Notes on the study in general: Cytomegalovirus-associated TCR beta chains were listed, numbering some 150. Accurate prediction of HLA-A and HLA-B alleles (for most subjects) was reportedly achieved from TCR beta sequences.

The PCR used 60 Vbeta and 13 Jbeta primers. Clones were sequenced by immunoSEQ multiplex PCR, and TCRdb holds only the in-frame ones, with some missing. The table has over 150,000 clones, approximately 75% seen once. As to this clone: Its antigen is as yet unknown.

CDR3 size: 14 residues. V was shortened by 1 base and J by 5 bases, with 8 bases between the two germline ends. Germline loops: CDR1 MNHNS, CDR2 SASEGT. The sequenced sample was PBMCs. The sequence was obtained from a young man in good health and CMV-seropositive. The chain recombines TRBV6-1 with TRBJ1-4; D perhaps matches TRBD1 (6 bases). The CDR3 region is CASSEVQGNEKLFF. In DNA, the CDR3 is TGTGCCAGCAGTGAAGTACAGGGAAATGAAAAACTGTTTTTT.